The 6 T cell receptor beta chains in this list originate from one sample, sequenced in a study of CDR3 diversity in severe acne (dated by TCRdb to between 2018 and 2021). Library preparation used PCR. Data came from an Illumina HiSeq 2000. TCRdb handled the public reads itself, with Q25 trimming in fastp and clone calling in MiXCR, and kept productive beta chains. Every distinct CDR3 protein forms one entry, paired with its most common genes and DNA. The sample data list around 94,000 distinct CDR3 sequences, and roughly half of these were observed just once. The ten biggest clones cover around 12% of the sample. Sequencing was performed on blood. These receptors were taken from a male donor with acne.

With regard to this clonotype: The junction departs from germline at one end; a sequencing error may be responsible. The chain uses TRBV3-1 and TRBJ1-3; possibly TRBD1 for D (6 bases). The CDR3 has 17 amino acids. CDR1 and CDR2 from the germline V gene are LGHDT and YNNKEL (reference sequence). CDR3 nucleotides: TGTGCCAGCAGCGATCACCTGACAGGACACGCTGGAAACACCATATGTTTT. Translation: CASSDHLTGHAGNTICF.

V and J are TRBV20-1 and TRBJ2-5; 10 bases are a match to TRBD2. The CDR3 contains 14 residues. Germline loops: CDR1 DFQATT, CDR2 SNEGSKA (reference sequence). The DNA of the CDR3 is TGCAGCGCCAGCCCAGCGGGAGGGCCGGAGACCCAGTACTTC. This gives the protein CSASPAGGPETQYF.

Only a few counts were recorded for this clonotype. The chain recombines TRBV4-1 with TRBJ1-4; D is possibly TRBD1 (5 bases). CDR1 is MGHRA and CDR2 is YSYEKL in the germline V gene. V was cut by 0 bases and J by 1 base, with 12 bases left in between. This CDR3 has 17 amino acids. The CDR3 protein is CASSQDRGSGTNEKLFF. The CDR3 DNA sequence: TGCGCCAGCAGCCAAGATCGGGGGTCGGGAACTAATGAAAAACTGTTTTTT.

Ten or more counts support this clonotype. The rearrangement joins TRBV10-2 to TRBJ1-1; D call uncertain. The V end lost 8 bases, the J end lost 4 bases, and 8 bases lay between the germline ends. CDR3 size: 11 residues. CDR1 is WSHSY, CDR2 SAAADI, per germline. The CDR3 loop is CASQTGTEAFF. CDR3 nucleotides: TGCGCCAGCCAAACGGGCACTGAAGCTTTCTTT.

This clonotype was counted many times. The chain links TRBV7-8 to TRBJ2-7, with 11 bases that match TRBD2. The V gene's germline CDR1 is SGHVS and CDR2 FQNEAQ. The CDR3 has 16 residues. Unmatched junction bases numbered 8, after V lost 6 bases and J lost 1 base. CDR3 sequence: CASSLRLAGTSYEQYF. In DNA form, the CDR3 reads TGTGCCAGCAGTCTAAGACTAGCGGGGACTTCCTACGAGCAGTACTTC. Complete variable domain (other parts from reference TRBV7-8 and TRBJ2-7): GAGVSQSPRYKVAKRGQDVALRCDPISGHVSLFWYQQALGQGPEFLTYFQNEAQLDKSGLPSDRFFAERPEGSVSTLKIQRTQQEDSAVYLCASSLRLAGTSYEQYFGPGTRLTVT.

The V and J genes are TRBV15 and TRBJ2-5; perhaps TRBD2 as D (6 bases). Between the trimmed V and J ends, which lost 6 bases and 3 bases, there was a span of 8 bases. Germline V gene sequence: CDR1 LNHNV, CDR2 YYDKDF (reference sequence). The CDR3 has 12 amino acids. CDR3 DNA sequence: TGTGCCACCAGAGGCGGGGAAGAGACCCAGTACTTC. Translating it yields CATRGGEETQYF.